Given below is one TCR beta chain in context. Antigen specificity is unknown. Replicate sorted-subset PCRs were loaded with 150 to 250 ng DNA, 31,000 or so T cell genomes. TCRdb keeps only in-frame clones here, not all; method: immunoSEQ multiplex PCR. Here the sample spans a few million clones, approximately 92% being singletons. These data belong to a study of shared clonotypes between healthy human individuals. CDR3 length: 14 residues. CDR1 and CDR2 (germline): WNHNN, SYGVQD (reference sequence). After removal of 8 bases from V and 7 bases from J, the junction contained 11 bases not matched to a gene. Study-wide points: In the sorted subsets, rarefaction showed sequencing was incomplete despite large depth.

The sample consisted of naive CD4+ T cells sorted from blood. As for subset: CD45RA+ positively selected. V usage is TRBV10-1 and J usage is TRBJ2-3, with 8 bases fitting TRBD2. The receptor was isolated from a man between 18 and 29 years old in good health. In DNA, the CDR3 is TGCGCCAGCGCCCCAGCGGGGGTCCCAAATACGCAGTATTTT. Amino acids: CASAPAGVPNTQYF.